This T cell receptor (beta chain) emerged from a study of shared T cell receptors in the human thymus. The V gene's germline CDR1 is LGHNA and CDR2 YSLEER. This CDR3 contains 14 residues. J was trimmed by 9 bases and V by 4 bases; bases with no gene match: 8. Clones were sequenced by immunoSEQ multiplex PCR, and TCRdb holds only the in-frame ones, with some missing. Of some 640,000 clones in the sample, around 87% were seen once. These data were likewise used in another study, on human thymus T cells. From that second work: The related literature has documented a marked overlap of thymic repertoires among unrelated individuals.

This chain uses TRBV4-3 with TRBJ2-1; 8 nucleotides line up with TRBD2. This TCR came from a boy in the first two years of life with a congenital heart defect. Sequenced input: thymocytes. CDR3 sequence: CASSPWTSRSEQFF. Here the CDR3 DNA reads TGCGCCAGCAGCCCCTGGACTAGCAGGAGTGAGCAGTTCTTC.